This passage covers 32 T cell receptor beta chains from one sample sequenced in a study of circulating CD8 cells and anti-PD-1 response in melanoma. Each library started from around 14 ng of total RNA using the QIAseq Immune Repertoire TCR panel. TCRdb independently ran MiXCR on the reads; one entry per CDR3 protein. The sample carries around 1,100 distinct CDR3 sequences, approximately 10% recorded once. Four subsets defined by PD-1 and/or TIGIT were sorted from live CD3+CD8+TCRalphabeta+ cells. Specimen: CD8+ T cells from PBMCs, collected at baseline or after one month of anti-PD-1 therapy (not recorded which). These receptors were taken from a human donor with melanoma.

The chain couples TRBV27 to TRBJ1-1; D unclear. V dropped 0 bases and J dropped 7 bases, with 9 bases sitting between them. This CDR3 contains 13 residues. Germline V gene lookup returns CDR1 MNHEY and CDR2 SMNVEV (reference sequence). CDR3 protein: CASSLSNAHEAFF. The DNA of the CDR3 is TGTGCCAGCAGTTTATCCAACGCCCATGAAGCTTTCTTT.

This clonotype qualifies as medium-sized. This chain connects TRBV27 to TRBJ2-7, with D possibly TRBD1 on 5 matching bases. The ends were cut back, 6 bases at V and 1 base at J, with 10 bases in the middle. CDR1 and CDR2 from the germline V gene are MNHEY and SMNVEV (reference sequence). The CDR3 has 13 residues. CDR3 in amino acids: CASSSTGSYEQYF. The CDR3 DNA is TGTGCCAGCAGCAGTACAGGATCCTACGAGCAGTACTTC.

Within the sample, this clonotype is medium-sized. The chain recombines TRBV19 with TRBJ1-2; D remains ambiguous. Germline CDR1 and CDR2: LNHDA and SQIVND (reference sequence). This CDR3 spans 13 amino acids. The germline V and J ends were trimmed by 3 bases and 2 bases, with 7 bases remaining between them. CDR3 sequence: CASSIGGNYGYTF. The CDR3 bases are TGTGCCAGTAGTATTGGCGGGAACTATGGCTACACCTTC.

This clonotype was observed a few times. The V gene is TRBV5-5, the J gene TRBJ1-3; no clear D gene. V was trimmed by 0 bases and J by 11 bases, leaving 12 bases between them. The CDR3 has 13 residues. Germline CDR1 SGHKS, CDR2 YYEKEE (reference sequence). The CDR3 is CASSLVSDDAIYF. The CDR3 DNA follows: TGTGCCAGCAGCTTGGTCTCGGATGACGCCATATATTTT.

The rearrangement links TRBV19 to TRBJ2-7, with TRBD1 matching 10 bases. V trimming: 3 bases; J trimming: 0 bases; junction bases outside the gene matches: 5. The V gene's germline CDR1 is LNHDA and CDR2 SQIVND (reference sequence). The CDR3 length is 16 residues. The CDR3 loop reads CASSMGDRGFSYEQYF. Written as DNA, the CDR3 is TGTGCCAGTAGTATGGGGGACAGGGGATTCTCCTACGAGCAGTACTTC.

The rearrangement joins TRBV30 to TRBJ2-3; D remains ambiguous. V was pared by 0 bases and J by 2 bases, with 6 bases between. The CDR3 sequence is 13 residues long. Germline CDR1 GTSNPN, CDR2 SVGIG (reference sequence). Here the CDR3 DNA reads TGTGCCTGGAGTGTATGGGACACAGATACGCAGTATTTT. This sequence encodes CAWSVWDTDTQYF.

This clonotype is medium-sized (0.01 to 0.1%) by share. The chain carries TRBV2 and TRBJ2-7; no clear D gene. In germline, CDR1 is SNHLY, CDR2 FYNNEI. Trimming removed 4 bases at V and 6 bases at J, with 10 bases between. The CDR3 has 12 amino acids. The CDR3 is CASSGVVSEQYF. DNA of the CDR3: TGTGCCAGCAGTGGAGTGGTCAGCGAGCAGTACTTC.

This clonotype is medium-sized by share. The rearrangement uses TRBV5-4 and TRBJ2-7; D might be TRBD2 (6 bases). The CDR3 spans 14 residues. CDR1 and CDR2 from the germline V gene are SGHNT and YYREEE (reference sequence). Trimming shortened V by 0 bases and J by 6 bases, and 13 bases separated the two germline ends. For the CDR3, the DNA is TGTGCCAGCAGCTTGGGCAACTTGCGGGGCGAGCAGTACTTC. It specifies CASSLGNLRGEQYF.

This clonotype is labeled as medium-sized. The V gene is TRBV7-2, the J gene TRBJ2-7; 7 nucleotides line up with TRBD1. Germline V lookup: CDR1 SGHTA, CDR2 FQGNSA. The trim removed 7 bases at V and 3 bases at J, leaving 6 bases unmatched. The CDR3 consists of 13 residues. The CDR3 sequence is CASTSAGGYEQYF. CDR3 bases: TGTGCCAGCACCTCTGCAGGGGGCTACGAGCAGTACTTC.

With respect to this clonotype: A single base separates this from a much larger clone, so it may be a read error. The chain couples TRBV11-1 to TRBJ2-6; D is ambiguous. Germline V gene lookup returns CDR1 SGHAT and CDR2 FQDESV (reference sequence). The length of the CDR3 is 16 residues. The CDR3 DNA is TGTGCCAGCAGCGTAGGAGTCAGCTCTCGGGCCAACGTCCTGACTTTC. As protein: CASSVGVSSRANVLTF.

This clonotype is classed as large. The rearrangement uses TRBV27 and TRBJ2-7; 10 bases are shared with TRBD1. This CDR3 has 14 residues. The germline CDR1 and CDR2 sequences are MNHEY and SMNVEV (reference sequence). V lost 3 bases and J lost 5; bases outside the gene matches: 4. This CDR3 is CASSLDRGDNEQYF. In nucleotides, the CDR3 is TGTGCCAGCAGTTTGGACAGGGGGGATAACGAGCAGTACTTC.

Worth noting for this clonotype: Germline is not matched at one junction end, which may reflect a read error. The V gene is TRBV14, the J gene TRBJ2-1; 8 positions agree with TRBD2. Germline V CDR1 and CDR2: SGHDN, FVKESK. The CDR3 is made up of 15 amino acids. CDR3 protein: CASSQALAAPREQSF. The CDR3 DNA sequence: TGTGCCAGCAGCCAAGCACTAGCGGCCCCCCGTGAGCAGTCCTTC.

In its sample, this clonotype is medium-sized. The rearrangement links TRBV20-1 to TRBJ2-3; a possible D gene is TRBD1 (5 bases). The ends were cut back, 0 bases at V and 2 bases at J, with 12 bases in the middle. The CDR3 sequence is 15 residues long. Germline CDR1 is DFQATT and CDR2 is SNEGSKA (reference sequence). The CDR3 region is CSARDLQDNTDTQYF. The CDR3 region has the DNA TGCAGTGCTAGAGATCTACAGGATAACACAGATACGCAGTATTTT.

In this sample, this clonotype is medium-sized (0.01 to 0.1%). The V and J genes are TRBV2 and TRBJ2-7, with TRBD2 identical over 14 bases. V lost 3 bases, J lost 1 base, and 14 bases stayed unmatched. This CDR3 is built from 20 residues. The germline gives CDR1 SNHLY, CDR2 FYNNEI. DNA of the CDR3: TGTGCCAGCAGTGACCTCCCGAGGGGGACTAGCGGGGGCCTTTCCTACGAGCAGTACTTC. Residues: CASSDLPRGTSGGLSYEQYF. The full variable domain, completed using reference TRBV2 and TRBJ2-7, is EPEVTQTPSHQVTQMGQEVILRCVPISNHLYFYWYRQILGQKVEFLVSFYNNEISEKSEIFDDQFSVERPDGSNFTLKIRSTKLEDSAMYFCASSDLPRGTSGGLSYEQYFGPGTRLTVT.

This clonotype is categorized as medium-sized. This sequence joins TRBV19 and TRBJ2-1; 8 bases match TRBD2. After removal of 4 bases from V and 4 bases from J, the junction contained 6 bases not matched to a gene. The CDR3 is made up of 15 amino acids. CDR1 and CDR2 from the germline V gene are LNHDA and SQIVND (reference sequence). The CDR3, as DNA: TGTGCCAGTAGTACATATAGCGGGGTTTACAATGAGCAGTTCTTC. It translates to CASSTYSGVYNEQFF.

The CDR3 DNA sequence: TGTGCCAGTAGTCCACCGGACCTGACAGGGGTTGGATACGAGCAGTACTTC. Encoded protein: CASSPPDLTGVGYEQYF. The chain carries TRBV19 and TRBJ2-7, with 8 bases that match TRBD1. This CDR3 spans 17 amino acids. Germline loops: CDR1 LNHDA, CDR2 SQIVND (reference sequence). With V trimmed by 5 bases and J by 4 bases, 16 bases remained unmatched.

Relative to its sample, this clonotype is large. CDR3 sequence: CASSAWQGLAELFF. The DNA for the CDR3 is TGTGCCAGTAGTGCATGGCAGGGGCTAGCAGAACTGTTTTTT. This chain joins TRBV19 and TRBJ1-4; D might be TRBD1 (6 bases). The CDR3 is 14 residues long. Trimming removed 5 bases at V and 12 bases at J, with 19 bases between. Germline lookup yields CDR1 LNHDA and CDR2 SQIVND (reference sequence).

By share, this clonotype counts as medium-sized (0.01 to 0.1%). This chain links TRBV7-3 with TRBJ2-1; a weak D match, TRBD2 (5 bases). The CDR3 spans 14 residues. The germline gives CDR1 SGHTA, CDR2 FQGTGA. V gave up 2 bases and J gave up 5 bases, with 10 bases separating them. This CDR3 is CASSLEGGHNEQFF. In DNA, the CDR3 is TGTGCCAGCAGCTTAGAAGGCGGGCACAATGAGCAGTTCTTC. Full variable domain (remainder filled in from reference TRBV7-3 and TRBJ2-1): GAGVSQTPSNKVTEKGKYVELRCDPISGHTALYWYRQSLGQGPEFLIYFQGTGAADDSGLPNDRFFAVRPEGSVSTLKIQRTERGDSAVYLCASSLEGGHNEQFFGPGTRLTVL.

Relative to its sample, this clonotype is medium-sized (0.01 to 0.1%). J is TRBJ2-7 and V is TRBV5-5; D tentatively reads TRBD1 or TRBD2 (5 bases each). CDR1 is SGHKS and CDR2 is YYEKEE in the germline V gene (reference sequence). This CDR3 has 13 amino acids. The germline V and J ends were trimmed by 2 bases and 2 bases, with 8 bases remaining between them. The CDR3 sequence is CASSFGATYEQYF. The CDR3 nucleotides read TGTGCCAGCAGCTTCGGGGCTACCTACGAGCAGTACTTC.

By share, this clonotype ranks as medium-sized. V usage is TRBV5-4 and J usage is TRBJ2-7; D possibly matches TRBD1 or TRBD2 (5 bases each). The ends were cut back, 0 bases at V and 6 bases at J, with 7 bases in the middle. There are 12 residues in the CDR3. Germline assignment: CDR1 SGHNT and CDR2 YYREEE (reference sequence). CDR3 in DNA: TGTGCCAGCAGCTTGGCCGGGGCCGAGCAGTACTTC. It is translated as CASSLAGAEQYF.

This clonotype was observed a handful of times. The V and J genes are TRBV19 and TRBJ1-1, with a possible D match to TRBD1 (5 bases). Germline CDR1 is LNHDA and CDR2 is SQIVND (reference sequence). This CDR3 is built from 14 residues. V was clipped by 1 base and J by 4 bases, with 10 bases between them. Here the CDR3 DNA reads TGTGCCAGTAGTATAGCACATCAGGGCACTGAAGCTTTCTTT. It is translated as CASSIAHQGTEAFF.

This clonotype is termed medium-sized (0.01 to 0.1%). The chain joins TRBV29-1 to TRBJ2-3; D unclear. V was shortened by 7 bases and J by 6 bases, with 8 bases between the two germline ends. The CDR3 spans 10 residues. CDR1 is SQVTM, CDR2 ANQGSEA, per germline. CDR3 loop: CSALLDTQYF. The CDR3 coding sequence is TGCAGCGCTCTTTTGGATACGCAGTATTTT.

This clonotype is medium-sized in the sample. The rearrangement joins TRBV12-3 or TRBV12-4 to TRBJ2-1, with 14 bases aligning to TRBD2. V lost 1 base to trimming and J lost 4 bases; unmatched junction nucleotides: 0. The CDR3 spans 16 residues. This chain's CDR3 is CASSLGLAGGYNEQFF. The CDR3 nucleotides read TGTGCCAGCAGTTTAGGACTAGCGGGGGGGTACAATGAGCAGTTCTTC.

This clonotype counts as medium-sized. The J gene is TRBJ2-7, the V gene TRBV19; 13 nucleotides agree with TRBD2. CDR1 is LNHDA and CDR2 is SQIVND in the germline V gene (reference sequence). The CDR3 has 18 residues. Losses at the gene ends were 1 base for V and 3 bases for J; bases not matched to a gene: 9. CDR3 in DNA: TGTGCCAGTAGTATAGGCGGACTAGCGGGGGCTAAAAACTACGAGCAGTACTTC. Its protein is CASSIGGLAGAKNYEQYF.

A remark on this clonotype: The germline gene is not matched at one end of the junction; a read error may be the cause. The chain uses TRBV29-1 and TRBJ2-1; D ambiguous. The CDR3 consists of 13 residues. Per germline, CDR1 SQVTM and CDR2 ANQGSEA. In DNA form, the CDR3 reads TGCGGCGTGGAAGGTGACGGCTACAATGAGCAGTTCTTC. Amino acid sequence: CGVEGDGYNEQFF.

For this clonotype: Since a much larger clone is just one base distant, this may be a read error. This chain links TRBV6-1 with TRBJ2-7; TRBD1 might be the D (5 bases). Germline V gene sequence: CDR1 MNHNS, CDR2 SASEGT. The CDR3 totals 15 residues. V was trimmed by 8 bases and J by 0 bases, leaving 17 bases between them. Here the CDR3 reads CASGGAALSSYEQYF. CDR3 bases: TGTGCCAGCGGTGGGGCCGCTCTCAGCTCCTACGAGCAGTACTTC.

Sample share makes this clonotype medium-sized. The V gene is TRBV27, the J gene TRBJ1-1, with unresolved D. The CDR3 is made up of 14 amino acids. Germline-derived CDR1 and CDR2 are MNHEY and SMNVEV (reference sequence). The V and J ends lost 4 bases and 1 base respectively, with 10 bases between them. The CDR3 DNA reads TGTGCCAGCAGTTCATCCGACACGAACACTGAAGCTTTCTTT. Its protein product is CASSSSDTNTEAFF.

By share, this clonotype ranks as medium-sized. This sequence joins TRBV5-5 and TRBJ1-5; D gene unclear. Germline loops: CDR1 SGHKS, CDR2 YYEKEE (reference sequence). V gave up 1 base and J gave up 0 bases, with 8 bases separating them. The CDR3 is made up of 15 amino acids. The CDR3: CASSLRHYSNQPQHF. CDR3 sequence (DNA): TGTGCCAGCAGCTTGAGACACTATAGCAATCAGCCCCAGCATTTT.

This clonotype is deemed medium-sized. The rearrangement joins TRBV24-1 to TRBJ2-1; the D gene could be TRBD1 or TRBD2 (5 bases each). This CDR3 spans 14 amino acids. Germline values: CDR1 KGHDR, CDR2 SFDVKD. The germline V and J ends were trimmed by 0 bases and 15 bases, with 17 bases remaining between them. CDR3 loop: CATSDLTGTQVRFF. The CDR3 coding sequence is TGTGCCACCAGTGATTTGACCGGGACCCAGGTCAGGTTCTTC.

By proportion, this clonotype is medium-sized. The chain uses TRBV19 and TRBJ2-1; the D gene is possibly TRBD1 (5 bases). Trimming took off 1 base at V and 8 bases at J, with 9 bases between the two ends. Germline lookup yields CDR1 LNHDA and CDR2 SQIVND (reference sequence). CDR3 size: 13 residues. CDR3 DNA sequence: TGTGCCAGTAGTATAGTAGAAGGGGATGAGCAGTTCTTC. Translating gives CASSIVEGDEQFF. Full variable domain (outside the CDR3, taken from reference TRBV19 and TRBJ2-1): DGGITQSPKYLFRKEGQNVTLSCEQNLNHDAMYWYRQDPGQGLRLIYYSQIVNDFQKGDIAEGYSVSREKKESFPLTVTSAQKNPTAFYLCASSIVEGDEQFFGPGTRLTVL.

Turning to this clonotype: Because the CDR3 is missing its conserved closing phenylalanine or tryptophan, this is likely a read error. The gene calls are TRBV20-1 and TRBJ2-7; 9 bases match TRBD1. Germline V CDR1 and CDR2: DFQATT, SNEGSKA (reference sequence). The V gene end was trimmed by 6 bases and the J gene end by 5 bases; junction bases not matched to a gene: 5. The CDR3 covers 12 residues. DNA of the CDR3: TGCAGTGCCACCGGACAGGGGAACGAGCAGTACTCC. This sequence encodes CSATGQGNEQYS.

This clonotype is labeled as medium-sized. V and J are TRBV29-1 and TRBJ2-1; D assignment may be TRBD1 or TRBD2 (5 bases each). CDR3 length: 14 amino acids. Germline loops: CDR1 SQVTM, CDR2 ANQGSEA. Deletions cut 3 bases from V and 6 bases from J, with 15 bases between. The CDR3 sequence: CSVEGTVRLNEQFF. Here the CDR3 DNA reads TGCAGCGTTGAGGGGACCGTCCGCCTCAATGAGCAGTTCTTC.